This TCR beta chain was identified during a study of Graves' ophthalmopathy and Graves' hyperthyroidism. On the study more broadly: Pretreatment peripheral blood was obtained at initial diagnosis.

Germline V gives CDR1 ENHRY, CDR2 SYGVKD. The CDR3 extends over 13 amino acids. All donors with ophthalmopathy were recorded as having moderate-to-severe activity, CAS ≥3, NOSPECS ≥4 and a duration under 3 months. Uncontrolled infections, pregnancy, lactation or other autoimmune diseases led to patient exclusion. A note on this clonotype: The junction departs from germline at one end; a sequencing error may be responsible.

Amplified material comprised TCR beta CDR3 regions derived from RNA transcripts. RT-PCR was first run with HTBI primers, then multiplex PCR in a second round. Each CDR3 protein gets one entry after TCRdb re-called the multiplex PCR reads with MiXCR. The table shows 650,000 to 900,000 distinct CDR3 sequences, with around 40% occurring only once. This sequence joins TRBV10-3 and TRBJ2-7; 7 bases map to TRBD1. The sequenced material came from peripheral blood. This sequence was found in an adult man with Graves' ophthalmopathy. For the CDR3, the DNA is TGTGCCAGCAGTAAACGAACAGGGGCCGAGCAGTACTTC. This gives the protein CASSKRTGAEQYF.